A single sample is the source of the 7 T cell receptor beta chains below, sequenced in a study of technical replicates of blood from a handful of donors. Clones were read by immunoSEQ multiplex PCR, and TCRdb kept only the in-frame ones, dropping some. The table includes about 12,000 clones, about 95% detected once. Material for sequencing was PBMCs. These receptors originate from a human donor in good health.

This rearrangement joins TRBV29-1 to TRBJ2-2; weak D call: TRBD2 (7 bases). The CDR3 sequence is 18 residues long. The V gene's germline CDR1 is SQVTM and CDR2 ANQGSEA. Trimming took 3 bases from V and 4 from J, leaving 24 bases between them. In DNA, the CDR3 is TGCAGCGTTGAGGCTAAAGGGGGGGTACTAGTACGCACCGGGGAGCTGTTTTTT. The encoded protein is CSVEAKGGVLVRTGELFF.

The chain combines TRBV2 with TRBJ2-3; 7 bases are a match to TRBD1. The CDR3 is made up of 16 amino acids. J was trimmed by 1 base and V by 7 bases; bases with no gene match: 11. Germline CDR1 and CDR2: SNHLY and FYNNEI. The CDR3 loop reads CASIRAGGKGTDTQYF. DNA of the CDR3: TGTGCCAGCATCCGAGCAGGGGGTAAGGGCACAGATACGCAGTATTTT.

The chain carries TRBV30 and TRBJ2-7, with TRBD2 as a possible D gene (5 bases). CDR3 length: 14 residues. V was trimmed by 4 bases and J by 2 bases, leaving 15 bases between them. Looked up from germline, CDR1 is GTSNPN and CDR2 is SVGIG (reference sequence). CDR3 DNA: TGTGCCTGGACCTTATCGGGGAAGGCCTACGAGCAGTACTTC. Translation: CAWTLSGKAYEQYF.

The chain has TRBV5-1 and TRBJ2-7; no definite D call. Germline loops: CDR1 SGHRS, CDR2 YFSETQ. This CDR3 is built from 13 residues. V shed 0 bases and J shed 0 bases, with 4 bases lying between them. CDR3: CASSLVYSYEQYF. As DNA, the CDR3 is TGCGCCAGCAGCTTGGTCTACTCCTACGAGCAGTACTTC.

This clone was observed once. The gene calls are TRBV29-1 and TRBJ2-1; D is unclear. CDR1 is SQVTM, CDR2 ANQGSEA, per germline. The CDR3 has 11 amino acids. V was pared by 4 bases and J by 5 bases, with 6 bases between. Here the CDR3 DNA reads TGCAGCGTTGTTCTAAACAATGAGCAGTTCTTC. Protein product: CSVVLNNEQFF.

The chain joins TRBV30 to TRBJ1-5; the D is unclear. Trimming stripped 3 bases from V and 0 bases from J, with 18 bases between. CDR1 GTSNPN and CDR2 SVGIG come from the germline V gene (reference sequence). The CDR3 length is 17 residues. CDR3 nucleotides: TGTGCCTGGAGCCCTCCGTCTGTAGCTATTAGCAATCAGCCCCAGCATTTT. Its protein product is CAWSPPSVAISNQPQHF.

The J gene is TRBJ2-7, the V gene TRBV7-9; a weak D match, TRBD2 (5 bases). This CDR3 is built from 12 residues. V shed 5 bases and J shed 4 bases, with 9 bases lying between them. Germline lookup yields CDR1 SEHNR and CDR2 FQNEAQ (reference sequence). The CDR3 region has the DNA TGTGCCAGCAGCCCGCGGAGGTACGAGCAGTACTTC. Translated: CASSPRRYEQYF.